The 30 T cell receptor beta chains given below trace back to one sample, sequenced in a study of blood T cell repertoires in COVID-19. Clones were read by immunoSEQ multiplex PCR, and TCRdb kept only the in-frame ones, dropping some. The sample shows 65,000 to 75,000 clones, approximately 78% of them seen only once. The sample consisted of peripheral blood. The receptors shown here come from a woman of 80 years or more with acute or convalescent COVID-19.

This chain connects TRBV11-1 to TRBJ2-1; 13 bases line up with TRBD2. With 3 bases clipped from V and 7 bases from J, the junction kept 6 bases outside the gene matches. The CDR3 runs to 16 residues. Looked up from germline, CDR1 is SGHAT and CDR2 is FQDESV (reference sequence). CDR3 in DNA: TGTGCCAGCAGCTTTGAACTAGCGGGGGGGTCAAATGAGCAGTTCTTC. This sequence encodes CASSFELAGGSNEQFF. The full variable domain, in which reference TRBV11-1 and TRBJ2-1 provide the parts outside the CDR3, is EAEVAQSPRYKITEKSQAVAFWCDPISGHATLYWYRQILGQGPELLVQFQDESVVDDSQLPKDRFSAERLKGVDSTLKIQPAELGDSAMYLCASSFELAGGSNEQFFGPGTRLTVL.

This clone was seen only once. The J gene is TRBJ1-1, the V gene TRBV2, with 7 bases that match TRBD1. This CDR3 comprises 13 residues. The trim removed 8 bases at V and 0 bases at J, leaving 3 bases unmatched. CDR1 and CDR2 (germline): SNHLY, FYNNEI. For the CDR3, the DNA is TGTGCCAGCGCAGGGGGAATGAACACTGAAGCTTTCTTT. Protein: CASAGGMNTEAFF.

This clone is a singleton in its sample. The chain uses TRBV2 and TRBJ2-1, with TRBD2 as a possible D gene (5 bases). The V gene lost 3 bases and the J gene lost 1 base, with 10 bases spanning the gap. CDR3 length equals 15 residues. Germline CDR1 is SNHLY and CDR2 is FYNNEI. CDR3 amino acids: CASSDGLVSYNEQFF. CDR3 DNA sequence: TGTGCCAGCAGTGACGGACTGGTGTCCTACAATGAGCAGTTCTTC. The variable domain in full, completed from reference TRBV2 and TRBJ2-1, reads EPEVTQTPSHQVTQMGQEVILRCVPISNHLYFYWYRQILGQKVEFLVSFYNNEISEKSEIFDDQFSVERPDGSNFTLKIRSTKLEDSAMYFCASSDGLVSYNEQFFGPGTRLTVL.

This sequence joins TRBV24-1 and TRBJ2-7, with TRBD1 identical over 8 bases. Germline CDR1 KGHDR, CDR2 SFDVKD. V gave up 3 bases and J gave up 3 bases; unmatched junction bases: 6. The CDR3 is 15 amino acids. CDR3 region: CATSDLRTGNYEQYF. CDR3 DNA sequence: TGTGCCACCAGTGATCTCCGGACAGGGAACTACGAGCAGTACTTC.

V is TRBV5-1 and J is TRBJ2-1, with 11 bases lining up with TRBD2. V gave up 4 bases and J gave up 7 bases; unmatched junction bases: 13. CDR3 size: 17 residues. CDR1 is SGHRS and CDR2 is YFSETQ in the germline V gene. For the CDR3, the DNA is TGCGCCAGCAGCCCCCAAGCGGGGCTAGCGGGGGGTAATGAGCAGTTCTTC. Encoded protein: CASSPQAGLAGGNEQFF.

This sequence joins TRBV7-9 and TRBJ1-1; D gene unclear. Germline CDR1 SEHNR, CDR2 FQNEAQ (reference sequence). This CDR3 spans 14 amino acids. Trimming pared 5 bases from V and 1 base from J, leaving 11 bases between. CDR3 bases: TGTGCCAGCAGCCGAAGCGGGAGGAACACTGAAGCTTTCTTT. This gives the protein CASSRSGRNTEAFF.

This rearrangement joins TRBV29-1 to TRBJ2-5, with TRBD1 matching over 8 bases. Germline loops: CDR1 SQVTM, CDR2 ANQGSEA. V shed 3 bases, J shed 5 bases, and the junction held 8 bases outside the gene matches. The CDR3 is made up of 14 amino acids. The chain's CDR3 is CSVEQGAGGETQYF. As DNA, the CDR3 is TGCAGCGTTGAGCAGGGGGCAGGAGGGGAGACCCAGTACTTC.

CDR3 protein: CASSETWTSRETQYF. CDR3 bases: TGTGCCAGCAGCGAAACTTGGACTAGCCGGGAGACCCAGTACTTC. The chain combines TRBV9 with TRBJ2-5; TRBD2 agrees at 8 bases. The CDR3 consists of 15 residues. V lost 3 bases to trimming and J lost 5 bases; unmatched junction nucleotides: 9. The germline gives CDR1 SGDLS, CDR2 YYNGEE.

The chain has TRBV30 and TRBJ2-7; 9 bases match TRBD1. The length of the CDR3 is 13 residues. Looked up from germline, CDR1 is GTSNPN and CDR2 is SVGIG (reference sequence). Unmatched junction bases numbered 7, after V lost 3 bases and J lost 7 bases. The CDR3 is CAWSPTGGHEQYF. CDR3 DNA sequence: TGTGCCTGGAGCCCCACAGGGGGCCATGAGCAGTACTTC.

The CDR3 reads CASSDSSGGDTQYF. The CDR3 DNA reads TGCGCCAGCAGTGATTCTAGCGGGGGAGATACGCAGTATTTT. The chain has TRBV10-2 and TRBJ2-3, with 10 nucleotides matching TRBD2. The germline CDR1 and CDR2 sequences are WSHSY and SAAADI. V shed 3 bases and J 5 bases; nucleotides not matched to a gene: 2. The CDR3 spans 14 residues.

This clone occurred once. The rearrangement links TRBV5-1 to TRBJ1-4; D gene uncertain. CDR1 and CDR2 from the germline V gene are SGHRS and YFSETQ. This CDR3 spans 14 amino acids. V was shortened by 4 bases and J by 8 bases, with 15 bases between the two germline ends. CDR3 nucleotides: TGCGCCAGCAGCCCCACAAGGTCTAGGGAAAAACTGTTTTTT. This codes for CASSPTRSREKLFF.

The V gene is TRBV30, the J gene TRBJ2-7; TRBD1 might be the D (5 bases). CDR1 is GTSNPN, CDR2 SVGIG, per germline (reference sequence). V was shortened by 3 bases and J by 3 bases, with 15 bases between the two germline ends. The CDR3 is 14 amino acids. The CDR3 DNA sequence: TGTGCCTGGAGCCAAGGGGCCCCCCGCTACGAGCAGTACTTC. It encodes CAWSQGAPRYEQYF.

This clone was detected only once. This rearrangement joins TRBV6-5 to TRBJ2-1, with 7 nucleotides matching TRBD1. The CDR3 spans 15 residues. Trimming cost V 6 bases and J 2 bases; bases outside gene matches: 7. CDR1 and CDR2 (germline): MNHEY, SVGAGI. For the CDR3, the DNA is TGTGCCAGCAGCCAAACAGGGGTTCCCTACAATGAGCAGTTCTTC. Encoded protein: CASSQTGVPYNEQFF.

This clone was found a few times. The J gene is TRBJ1-5, the V gene TRBV19, with D possibly being TRBD1 (6 bases). Germline V lookup: CDR1 LNHDA, CDR2 SQIVND (reference sequence). Deletions cut 3 bases from V and 1 base from J, with 19 bases between. CDR3 size: 18 residues. This CDR3 reads CASSIPNPTGFSNQPQHF. CDR3 coding DNA: TGTGCCAGTAGTATCCCGAATCCGACAGGATTCAGCAATCAGCCCCAGCATTTT.

The chain couples TRBV15 to TRBJ2-1; D may be TRBD2 (5 bases). CDR3 length: 15 amino acids. Germline CDR1 and CDR2: LNHNV and YYDKDF (reference sequence). V was pared by 1 base and J by 2 bases, with 9 bases between. This CDR3 is CATSRVTGTYNEQFF. The CDR3 DNA follows: TGTGCCACCAGCAGAGTGACGGGGACCTACAATGAGCAGTTCTTC.

This chain joins TRBV10-3 and TRBJ2-1; 15 nucleotides agree with TRBD2. Per the germline V gene, CDR1 is ENHRY and CDR2 is SYGVKD. CDR3 length: 19 residues. V was clipped by 3 bases and J by 3 bases; unmatched bases: 9. In DNA, the CDR3 is TGTGCCATCAGTGATAGGGGGACTAGCGGGGGGCCGAACTACAATGAGCAGTTCTTC. It codes for CAISDRGTSGGPNYNEQFF.

The table lists this clone with a few counts. This chain's CDR3 is CASSFNPPSGGPYEQYF. CDR3 bases: TGTGCCAGCAGTTTTAATCCCCCCAGCGGGGGTCCCTACGAGCAGTACTTC. The V gene is TRBV27, the J gene TRBJ2-7; 8 bases agree with TRBD2. V dropped 3 bases and J dropped 2; count of bases not matched to a gene: 12. CDR3 length: 17 amino acids. The germline gives CDR1 MNHEY, CDR2 SMNVEV (reference sequence).

The J gene is TRBJ2-3, the V gene TRBV24-1; D possibly corresponds to TRBD1 (6 bases). V was clipped by 4 bases and J by 6 bases, with 10 bases between them. Germline V gives CDR1 KGHDR, CDR2 SFDVKD. The CDR3 covers 13 residues. The CDR3 protein is CATSESGVDTQYF. The CDR3 nucleotides are TGTGCCACCAGTGAATCAGGGGTGGATACGCAGTATTTT.

The chain links TRBV30 to TRBJ1-2; the D gene is possibly TRBD1 (6 bases). The CDR3 runs to 13 residues. The germline V and J ends were trimmed by 2 bases and 6 bases, with 13 bases remaining between them. The germline gives CDR1 GTSNPN, CDR2 SVGIG (reference sequence). The CDR3 region is CAWSPRGDNGYTF. The DNA for the CDR3 is TGTGCCTGGAGTCCCAGGGGAGATAATGGCTACACCTTC.

The chain uses TRBV10-2 and TRBJ1-2; unclear D gene. Germline V gives CDR1 WSHSY, CDR2 SAAADI. This CDR3 has 17 residues. Trimming shortened V by 2 bases and J by 1 base, and 17 bases separated the two germline ends. CDR3 nucleotides: TGCGCCAGCAGTGAGAGGGCGGGAGCGCAATTTAACTATGGCTACACCTTC. This sequence encodes CASSERAGAQFNYGYTF.

The V gene is TRBV5-4, the J gene TRBJ2-7; D ambiguous. CDR1 and CDR2 from the germline V gene are SGHNT and YYREEE (reference sequence). CDR3 length: 13 amino acids. V was clipped by 0 bases and J by 5 bases, with 9 bases between them. CDR3 bases: TGTGCCAGCAGCTTGGAACAATTAAACGAGCAGTACTTC. Translation gives CASSLEQLNEQYF. Together with reference TRBV5-4 and TRBJ2-7, the CDR3 gives the full variable domain: ETGVTQSPTHLIKTRGQQVTLRCSSQSGHNTVSWYQQALGQGPQFIFQYYREEENGRGNFPPRFSGLQFPNYSSELNVNALELDDSALYLCASSLEQLNEQYFGPGTRLTVT.

The chain employs TRBV19 and TRBJ2-7; D is possibly TRBD2 (7 bases). Germline V lookup: CDR1 LNHDA, CDR2 SQIVND (reference sequence). The CDR3 spans 12 residues. Trimming removed 8 bases at V and 5 bases at J, with 13 bases between. The CDR3 region has the DNA TGTGCCAGTCAGGGAGGGGGAGACGAGCAGTACTTC. This codes for CASQGGGDEQYF. Full variable domain (missing parts from reference TRBV19 and TRBJ2-7): DGGITQSPKYLFRKEGQNVTLSCEQNLNHDAMYWYRQDPGQGLRLIYYSQIVNDFQKGDIAEGYSVSREKKESFPLTVTSAQKNPTAFYLCASQGGGDEQYFGPGTRLTVT.

This rearrangement joins TRBV5-1 to TRBJ2-5; D remains unclear. Germline CDR1 reads SGHRS; CDR2 reads YFSETQ. The CDR3 is made up of 10 amino acids. Trimming cost V 2 bases and J 10 bases, with 6 bases left between them. The CDR3 DNA is TGCGCCAGCAGCTTAGGAGACCAGTACTTC. Translated, it gives CASSLGDQYF.

The chain couples TRBV24-1 to TRBJ1-1; TRBD1 agrees at 9 bases. Unmatched junction bases numbered 4, after V lost 8 bases and J lost 4 bases. The CDR3 has 13 residues. Germline V gene data show CDR1 as KGHDR and CDR2 as SFDVKD. The CDR3 spells CATKGQGGTEAFF. CDR3 nucleotide sequence: TGTGCCACCAAGGGACAGGGAGGCACTGAAGCTTTCTTT.

There are a few counts of this clone. The rearrangement uses TRBV3-1 (or the pseudogene TRBV3-2) and TRBJ1-1; possible D gene TRBD1, 5 bases. Germline values: CDR1 LGHDT, CDR2 YNNKEL (reference sequence). The CDR3 sequence is 11 residues long. With 6 bases removed from V and 7 bases from J, the gap between germline ends came to 9 bases. The CDR3 spells CASRGGGEAFF. The CDR3 coding sequence is TGTGCCAGCAGGGGGGGAGGTGAAGCTTTCTTT.

CDR3 coding DNA: TGCGCCAGCAGCTTGGACTCGATCGCCTCTGGAAACACCATATATTTT. Translating gives CASSLDSIASGNTIYF. The chain recombines TRBV5-1 with TRBJ1-3; no clear D gene. This CDR3 comprises 16 residues. The germline V gene has CDR1 SGHRS and CDR2 YFSETQ. V shed 0 bases and J shed 0 bases, with 10 bases lying between them.

This chain links TRBV19 with TRBJ1-2; no definite D call. The V gene's germline CDR1 is LNHDA and CDR2 SQIVND (reference sequence). The length of the CDR3 is 13 residues. Trimming left V 6 bases short and J 6 bases short, with 14 bases between. CDR3 sequence reads: CASRPPRGDGYTF. CDR3 coding DNA: TGTGCCAGTAGGCCCCCCCGGGGTGATGGCTACACCTTC.

V is TRBV15 and J is TRBJ1-4; D gene uncertain. The CDR3 extends over 14 amino acids. V was cut by 0 bases and J by 11 bases, with 13 bases left in between. Germline V gene sequence: CDR1 LNHNV, CDR2 YYDKDF (reference sequence). The CDR3, as DNA: TGTGCCACCAGCAGAGATTCAACCGTGGAGAAACTGTTTTTT. As protein: CATSRDSTVEKLFF.

The chain recombines TRBV2 with TRBJ2-3; 7 bases match TRBD1. In germline, CDR1 is SNHLY, CDR2 FYNNEI. The trim removed 5 bases at V and 0 bases at J, leaving 8 bases unmatched. The CDR3 is 16 amino acids. The CDR3 coding sequence is TGTGCCAGCAGTCTGGAAACGGGACAGAGCACAGATACGCAGTATTTT. Residues: CASSLETGQSTDTQYF.

This clone is a singleton in its sample. The chain employs TRBV11-3 and TRBJ1-2, with D uncertain. CDR1 SGHNT and CDR2 YENEEA come from the germline V gene. The CDR3 is made up of 13 amino acids. Trimming stripped 6 bases from V and 4 bases from J, with 12 bases between. The CDR3 spells CASRGSCIYGYTF. The DNA for the CDR3 is TGTGCCAGCAGGGGGAGTTGTATCTATGGCTACACCTTC. The entire variable domain, with the rest obtained from reference TRBV11-3 and TRBJ1-2, is as follows: EAGVVQSPRYKIIEKKQPVAFWCNPISGHNTLYWYLQNLGQGPELLIRYENEEAVDDSQLPKDRFSAERLKGVDSTLKIQPAELGDSAVYLCASRGSCIYGYTFGSGTRLTVV.